The 18 T cell receptor beta chains below come from one sample, sequenced in a study of read filtering for tumor transcriptome and immune sequencing. The library was built from roughly 400 ng RNA with molecular barcoded adaptors for alpha/delta and beta/gamma chains. MiXCR was run by TCRdb on the reads, yielding one entry per CDR3 protein. The sample lists more than 45,000 distinct CDR3 sequences; approximately 13% were seen once. Specimen: a population of CD138-negative cells sorted from bone marrow. The origin of the receptors is a donor aged 40 or over with multiple myeloma.

This clonotype was seen only a few times. The chain joins TRBV6-2 or TRBV6-3 to TRBJ2-5; no clear D. This CDR3 is 14 amino acids long. Germline V gene data show CDR1 as MNHEY and CDR2 as SVGEGT. With 5 bases removed from V and 4 bases from J, the gap between germline ends came to 14 bases. The CDR3 DNA reads as TGTGCCAGCAGTACCTCAGGACGGAGAGAGACCCAGTACTTC. Translation gives CASSTSGRRETQYF.

There are many counts of this clonotype. The chain employs TRBV12-3 or TRBV12-4 and TRBJ1-1; 8 bases are a match to TRBD1. The CDR3 runs 15 residues. Germline trimming cut 5 bases from V and 3 bases from J; bases unmatched to any gene: 8. For the CDR3, the DNA is TGTGCCAGCAGTGCAGGGGGCACGGGCGACACTGAAGCTTTCTTT. It codes for CASSAGGTGDTEAFF.

This clonotype was seen more than once but under ten times. A much larger clonotype is one base distant, so this may be a read error. The gene calls are TRBV5-1 and TRBJ1-4; D unclear. Germline CDR1 is SGHRS and CDR2 is YFSETQ. With 3 bases removed from V and 7 bases from J, the gap between germline ends came to 16 bases. The CDR3 spans 15 residues. CDR3 sequence (DNA): TGCGCCAGCAGCTCGCAGCTAATAGGTAGTGAAAAACTGTTTTTT. Amino acid sequence: CASSSQLIGSEKLFF. Full variable domain (rest looked up from reference TRBV5-1 and TRBJ1-4): KAGVTQTPRYLIKTRGQQVTLSCSPISGHRSVSWYQQTPGQGLQFLFEYFSETQRNKGNFPGRFSGRQFSNSRSEMNVSTLELGDSALYLCASSSQLIGSEKLFFGSGTQLSVL.

This clonotype appeared many times. V gene TRBV7-2 combines with J gene TRBJ1-6; the match to TRBD1 covers 9 bases. V lost 6 bases and J lost 5; bases outside the gene matches: 5. Germline assignment: CDR1 SGHTA and CDR2 FQGNSA. This CDR3 has 15 amino acids. This CDR3 is CASRPGTGNNSPLHF. In DNA, the CDR3 is TGTGCCAGCAGGCCCGGGACAGGGAATAATTCACCCCTCCACTTT.

This clonotype was seen repeatedly, ten times or more. This chain connects TRBV5-1 to TRBJ1-1; D remains unclear. Germline CDR1 SGHRS, CDR2 YFSETQ. CDR3 length: 13 amino acids. V was pared by 4 bases and J by 8 bases, with 15 bases between. The chain's CDR3 is CASSRPGIKEAFF. The CDR3 coding sequence is TGCGCCAGCAGCCGGCCGGGCATAAAGGAAGCTTTCTTT.

This clonotype was observed many times. The chain recombines TRBV10-1 with TRBJ2-7; D gene uncertain. The CDR3 is 13 amino acids. Trimming cost V 0 bases and J 8 bases, with 11 bases left between them. Germline assignment: CDR1 WNHNN and CDR2 SYGVQD (reference sequence). CDR3 protein: CASSESRQAKQYF. CDR3 nucleotide sequence: TGCGCCAGCAGTGAGTCGAGGCAGGCCAAGCAGTACTTC.

The sample holds one count of this clonotype. A read error is possible here, since a much larger clone lies one base away. This chain joins TRBV7-2 and TRBJ2-2; D gene ambiguous. The CDR3 covers 15 residues. Germline V lookup: CDR1 SGHTA, CDR2 FQGNSA. The ends were cut back, 0 bases at V and 4 bases at J, with 9 bases in the middle. CDR3 loop: CASSLALPGTGELFF. The DNA of the CDR3 is TGTGCCAGCAGCTTAGCTCTACCGGGCACCGGGGAGCTGTTTTTT.

This clonotype was picked up many times. The chain employs TRBV5-1 and TRBJ2-7; D not resolved. The V gene lost 2 bases and the J gene lost 5 bases, with 11 bases spanning the gap. Per germline, CDR1 SGHRS and CDR2 YFSETQ. The CDR3 is 13 amino acids. The CDR3 is CASSLPSTDEQYF. CDR3 bases: TGCGCCAGCAGCTTACCTAGTACTGACGAGCAGTACTTC.

Note on this clonotype: A much bigger clone sits one base away, suggesting this may be a read error. The V gene is TRBV29-1, the J gene TRBJ2-3; D gene uncertain. V was pared by 8 bases and J by 6 bases, with 15 bases between. The CDR3 is made up of 12 amino acids. CDR1 is SQVTM and CDR2 is ANQGSEA in the germline V gene. DNA for the CDR3: TGCAGCACCCAATACCGGGCCGATACGCAGTATTTT. Translating gives CSTQYRADTQYF.

This clonotype was recorded at least ten times. This rearrangement joins TRBV29-1 to TRBJ2-3; D may be TRBD2 (6 bases). Trimming took 3 bases from V and 2 from J, leaving 15 bases between them. Germline V gene sequence: CDR1 SQVTM, CDR2 ANQGSEA. This CDR3 is built from 15 residues. This CDR3 is CSVERASGFTDTQYF. CDR3 DNA sequence: TGCAGCGTTGAGAGGGCCAGCGGGTTCACAGATACGCAGTATTTT.

The chain has TRBV20-1 and TRBJ1-5; no clear D. This CDR3 spans 13 amino acids. The V end was cut by 3 bases, the J end by 4 bases, with 10 bases between. Per the germline V gene, CDR1 is DFQATT and CDR2 is SNEGSKA (reference sequence). The CDR3 DNA is TGCAGTGCTAGTAGACCTACTAATCAGCCCCAGCATTTT. Protein sequence: CSASRPTNQPQHF.

This clonotype was seen at least ten times. The chain links TRBV10-1 to TRBJ1-1, with unresolved D. V lost 4 bases and J lost 8, with 14 bases in between. The CDR3 has 13 amino acids. Germline V gene sequence: CDR1 WNHNN, CDR2 SYGVQD (reference sequence). The CDR3 DNA is TGCGCCAGCAGTGGGTCCGGAATCTCAGAAGCTTTCTTT. Translation: CASSGSGISEAFF.

This clonotype has ten or more counts. One junction end disagrees with the germline gene, perhaps due to a read error. V gene TRBV11-2 combines with J gene TRBJ2-1; D unclear. The V gene's germline CDR1 is SGHAT and CDR2 FQNNGV. The CDR3 is 12 amino acids. CDR3 bases: TGTGCCAGCAGCTTAACCGACAATGGGCAGTTCTTC. Its protein is CASSLTDNGQFF.

The gene calls are TRBV6-6 and TRBJ2-1, with 8 positions matching TRBD1. This CDR3 has 17 residues. Germline V gene lookup returns CDR1 MNHNY and CDR2 SVGAGI (reference sequence). Trimming at V came to 0 bases and at J to 4 bases, leaving 8 bases not matched to a gene. CDR3 in amino acids: CASSYSWQGARYNEQFF. The DNA of the CDR3 is TGTGCCAGCAGTTACTCGTGGCAGGGGGCGCGGTACAATGAGCAGTTCTTC.

Turning to this clonotype: This clone may be a read error of a much larger clone one base away. This chain links TRBV5-1 with TRBJ1-2; 8 bases align to TRBD1. Germline V gene sequence: CDR1 SGHRS, CDR2 YFSETQ. The CDR3 is made up of 17 amino acids. V shed 10 bases and J 3 bases; nucleotides not matched to a gene: 20. This chain's CDR3 is CAPKGGQGARHYYGYTF. The CDR3 DNA follows: TGCGCCCCCAAAGGGGGGCAGGGGGCGCGACATTACTATGGCTACACCTTC.

This clonotype was recorded a few times. This may arise from a read error, as a much more abundant clone is one base away. This chain connects TRBV12-3 or TRBV12-4 to TRBJ2-1, with D perhaps TRBD2 (6 bases). This CDR3 has 15 amino acids. The CDR3, as DNA: TGTGCCAGCATTGCGGGGAGAAGCTCCTACAATGGGCAGTTCTTC. This encodes CASIAGRSSYNGQFF.

The CDR3 sequence: CSARSGLADYNEQFF. DNA for the CDR3: TGCAGTGCAAGGTCGGGACTAGCTGACTACAATGAGCAGTTCTTC. The chain has TRBV20-1 and TRBJ2-1; 9 nucleotides line up with TRBD2. The CDR3 totals 15 residues. The germline CDR1 and CDR2 sequences are DFQATT and SNEGSKA (reference sequence). V shed 6 bases, J shed 3 bases, and the junction held 9 bases outside the gene matches.

This clonotype was counted at least ten times. The rearrangement links TRBV6-5 to TRBJ2-3; 12 bases are shared with TRBD2. The CDR3 consists of 16 residues. Germline V gene data show CDR1 as MNHEY and CDR2 as SVGAGI. The V and J ends lost 5 bases and 4 bases, in that order; junction bases with no gene match: 7. The CDR3 region is CASSESGTSGPDTQYF. Written as DNA, the CDR3 is TGTGCCAGCAGTGAATCCGGGACTAGCGGGCCAGATACGCAGTATTTT.